This record looks at one T cell receptor (beta chain) sequence and its context. Its antigen is not known. A multiplex PCR was run with 60 Vbeta primers and 13 Jbeta primers. The assay was immunoSEQ multiplex PCR, and TCRdb's table has in-frame clones only and misses some. The sample lists 200,000 or so clones, roughly four fifths seen once, with just over 1.4% in the top ten. This CDR3 spans 16 amino acids. Germline loops: CDR1 SEHNR, CDR2 FQNEAQ (reference sequence). The V end was cut by 5 bases, the J end by 5 bases, with 19 bases between. The sample comes from a study of cytomegalovirus exposure and HLA in healthy donors. Regarding the study as a whole: Sequences of the TCR beta chain were said to predict the HLA-A and HLA-B alleles of most subjects accurately. CMV antigen specificity of a few CMV-associated chains was confirmed in vitro. Researchers reported from a later analysis that most CMV-associated TCR beta chains appeared HLA-restricted.

The receptor was derived from a girl aged 10 to 17 in good health and CMV-seronegative. Material for sequencing was PBMCs. The gene calls are TRBV7-9 and TRBJ1-5; tentative D call: TRBD1 (6 bases). The CDR3 nucleotides are TGTGCCAGCAGCAAATTTTCAGGGGCGTCGGATCAGCCCCAGCATTTT. As protein: CASSKFSGASDQPQHF.